The 28 T cell receptor beta chains below were found in one sample sequenced in a study of blood T cell repertoires in COVID-19. Assay used: immunoSEQ multiplex PCR; TCRdb lists only in-frame clones, some missing. The repertoire holds some 260,000 clones, with about nine tenths as singletons. The sequenced material came from PBMCs or T cells enriched from blood (not recorded which). These receptors all stem from a woman aged 25 to 39 with acute COVID-19.

The chain combines TRBV14 with TRBJ2-7; 11 positions agree with TRBD1. CDR3 length: 13 residues. Germline V gene data show CDR1 as SGHDN and CDR2 as FVKESK. Unmatched junction bases numbered 3, after V lost 7 bases and J lost 4 bases. The CDR3 nucleotides read TGTGCCAGCAAAGGGACAGGGGGATACGAGCAGTACTTC. This codes for CASKGTGGYEQYF.

This chain connects TRBV28 to TRBJ2-7; 10 bases agree with TRBD1. Looked up from germline, CDR1 is MDHEN and CDR2 is SYDVKM. This CDR3 has 14 amino acids. V lost 4 bases, J lost 1 base, and 1 base stayed unmatched. CDR3 sequence reads: CASSWGQGSYEQYF. The DNA of the CDR3 is TGTGCCAGCAGTTGGGGACAGGGGTCCTACGAGCAGTACTTC.

The chain has TRBV5-6 and TRBJ2-7; 7 bases are a match to TRBD1. CDR1 is SGHDT and CDR2 is YYEEEE in the germline V gene. This CDR3 contains 14 residues. Trimming removed 1 base from V and 3 bases from J; junction bases left unmatched: 4. Here the CDR3 reads CASSLPGTDYEQYF. Written as DNA, the CDR3 is TGTGCCAGCAGCTTGCCTGGGACAGACTACGAGCAGTACTTC.

This clone was detected once. The gene calls are TRBV7-2 and TRBJ2-7, with a possible D match to TRBD1 (6 bases). In germline, CDR1 is SGHTA, CDR2 FQGNSA. The ends were cut back, 0 bases at V and 0 bases at J, with 12 bases in the middle. The CDR3 has 16 amino acids. The CDR3: CASSLAPGASSYEQYF. The DNA for the CDR3 is TGTGCCAGCAGCTTAGCGCCAGGGGCCAGCTCCTACGAGCAGTACTTC.

The chain links TRBV27 to TRBJ2-1; 9 bases line up with TRBD1. Trimming removed 4 bases from V and 8 bases from J; junction bases left unmatched: 6. This CDR3 contains 14 residues. Germline V CDR1 and CDR2: MNHEY, SMNVEV (reference sequence). CDR3: CASSSTGGFDEQFF. CDR3 nucleotides: TGTGCCAGCAGTTCGACAGGGGGTTTCGATGAGCAGTTCTTC.

This chain connects TRBV11-1 to TRBJ2-1, with TRBD2 matching 7 bases. The CDR3 spans 14 residues. The ends lost 5 bases at V and 7 bases at J; junction bases unmatched: 8. In germline, CDR1 is SGHAT, CDR2 FQDESV (reference sequence). The CDR3 DNA is TGTGCCAGCAGCCCCTGGGGGAGGGGTAATGAGCAGTTCTTC. It is translated as CASSPWGRGNEQFF.

Details on this clone: Germline and junction disagree at one end, which may indicate a read error. V and J are TRBV27 and TRBJ1-4; 7 nucleotides agree with TRBD1. This CDR3 contains 16 residues. Germline V CDR1 and CDR2: MNHEY, SMNVEV (reference sequence). The CDR3 region has the DNA TGTGCCAACAGTTTCCCGACAGGGCCCATTAATGAAAAACTGTTTTTT. Protein product: CANSFPTGPINEKLFF.

The sample holds one count of this clone. This chain joins TRBV5-6 and TRBJ2-1, with 11 nucleotides matching TRBD1. This CDR3 is built from 15 residues. From germline, CDR1 is SGHDT and CDR2 YYEEEE. J gave up 8 bases and V 0 bases, and 4 bases lay outside the gene matches. The CDR3 here is CASSLVDRGRDEQFF. The CDR3 bases are TGTGCCAGCAGCTTGGTGGACAGGGGGCGCGATGAGCAGTTCTTC.

For the CDR3, the DNA is TGTGCCAGTAGTAAAGGCTATCTGGCGAACGGGGAGACCCAGTACTTC. Translated, it gives CASSKGYLANGETQYF. This chain joins TRBV19 and TRBJ2-5; D unclear. Germline V CDR1 and CDR2: LNHDA, SQIVND (reference sequence). V dropped 4 bases and J dropped 5 bases, with 20 bases sitting between them. This CDR3 is built from 16 residues.

This rearrangement joins TRBV7-9 to TRBJ2-6, with D possibly being TRBD1 (5 bases). Between the trimmed V and J ends, which lost 1 base and 0 bases, there was a span of 16 bases. Looked up from germline, CDR1 is SEHNR and CDR2 is FQNEAQ (reference sequence). This CDR3 comprises 19 residues. As DNA, the CDR3 is TGTGCCAGCAGCTTAGTTGGGGCGACGGGCATCTCTGGGGCCAACGTCCTGACTTTC. Its translation: CASSLVGATGISGANVLTF. Complete variable domain (other parts from reference TRBV7-9 and TRBJ2-6): DTGVSQNPRHKITKRGQNVTFRCDPISEHNRLYWYRQTLGQGPEFLTYFQNEAQLEKSRLLSDRFSAERPKGSFSTLEIQRTEQGDSAMYLCASSLVGATGISGANVLTFGAGSRLTVL.

The genes are TRBV7-9 and TRBJ2-7; D perhaps matches TRBD2 (5 bases). This CDR3 is 14 amino acids long. Germline V CDR1 and CDR2: SEHNR, FQNEAQ (reference sequence). Trimming took off 2 bases at V and 6 bases at J, with 14 bases between the two ends. This CDR3 reads CASSLPAEAAEQYF. CDR3 sequence (DNA): TGTGCCAGCAGCTTACCAGCGGAGGCGGCCGAGCAGTACTTC.

The chain is built from TRBV12-3 or TRBV12-4 and TRBJ2-7; unclear D gene. The V end lost 6 bases, the J end lost 2 bases, and 11 bases lay between the germline ends. CDR3 size: 13 residues. The CDR3 DNA reads TGTGCCAGCAGCCACGACATCCCCTACGAGCAGTACTTC. It is translated as CASSHDIPYEQYF.

This clone has a single count. The genes are TRBV2 and TRBJ1-4; D might be TRBD1 (6 bases). V lost 5 bases, J lost 8 bases, and 18 bases lay in between. The CDR3 covers 15 residues. Germline assignment: CDR1 SNHLY and CDR2 FYNNEI. The DNA for the CDR3 is TGTGCCAGCAGTCTTCGTGAGGACAGAAACGAAAAACTGTTTTTT. This sequence encodes CASSLREDRNEKLFF.

The chain uses TRBV9 and TRBJ2-7; tentatively, D is TRBD2 (6 bases). Trimming stripped 2 bases from V and 0 bases from J, with 12 bases between. The CDR3 consists of 15 residues. The germline V gene encodes CDR1 SGDLS and CDR2 YYNGEE. CDR3 DNA sequence: TGTGCCAGCAGCGTGGAACCCGGGAGCTCCTACGAGCAGTACTTC. It translates to CASSVEPGSSYEQYF.

The chain recombines TRBV20-1 with TRBJ2-1, with 10 positions matching TRBD2. The CDR3 length is 17 residues. V dropped 3 bases and J dropped 7; count of bases not matched to a gene: 15. Germline V CDR1 and CDR2: DFQATT, SNEGSKA (reference sequence). The CDR3 DNA is TGCAGTGCTAGTAGGTCTAGCGGGAGTGTGGGGCAAAATGAGCAGTTCTTC. Translation: CSASRSSGSVGQNEQFF.

This clone has only a few counts. This chain links TRBV5-5 with TRBJ1-1; D ambiguous. CDR1 and CDR2 (germline): SGHKS, YYEKEE (reference sequence). Trimming removed 0 bases from V and 0 bases from J, with 12 bases in between. The CDR3 spans 16 residues. CDR3 DNA: TGTGCCAGCAGCTTGGGTCTTACCAACATGAACACTGAAGCTTTCTTT. It codes for CASSLGLTNMNTEAFF.

This chain joins TRBV5-6 and TRBJ2-7; TRBD2 agrees at 8 bases. The J segment lost 3 bases and the V segment lost 3 bases, leaving 11 bases of the junction unmatched. From germline, CDR1 is SGHDT and CDR2 YYEEEE. This CDR3 region has 16 residues. CDR3 DNA: TGTGCCAGCAGCTCAAAAAGCGGGAGCAACATCTACGAGCAGTACTTC. Translated: CASSSKSGSNIYEQYF.

The chain links TRBV6-1 to TRBJ2-7, with a weak D call TRBD1 (5 bases). V lost 1 base to trimming and J lost 2 bases, with 12 bases between them. There are 15 residues in the CDR3. Germline CDR1 reads MNHNS; CDR2 reads SASEGT. The CDR3 spells CASSEGPGRAYEQYF. CDR3 in DNA: TGTGCCAGCAGTGAAGGGCCCGGCAGGGCCTACGAGCAGTACTTC.

This chain uses TRBV10-2 with TRBJ2-7; 9 bases align to TRBD1. The germline V gene encodes CDR1 WSHSY and CDR2 SAAADI. This CDR3 has 16 residues. With V trimmed by 7 bases and J by 4 bases, 14 bases remained unmatched. CDR3 protein: CASTYIPGTGIYEQYF. The CDR3 bases are TGCGCCAGCACCTACATCCCCGGGACAGGGATTTACGAGCAGTACTTC.

This clone was found once. The chain joins TRBV5-1 to TRBJ1-4; 7 bases map to TRBD1. Trimming took 4 bases from V and 7 from J; bases not matched to a gene: 13. The germline gives CDR1 SGHRS, CDR2 YFSETQ. The CDR3 is 16 amino acids. CDR3 nucleotide sequence: TGCGCCAGCAGCGTTGTGGGAGCCGGGACAGCTGAAAAACTGTTTTTT. Translation gives CASSVVGAGTAEKLFF.

This clone was counted a single time. V and J are TRBV25-1 and TRBJ1-5, with 9 bases that match TRBD1. V trimming: 3 bases; J trimming: 8 bases; junction bases outside the gene matches: 5. Germline values: CDR1 MGHDK, CDR2 SYGVNS. CDR3 length equals 14 residues. The CDR3 region is CASSEDRGGKPQHF. The CDR3 DNA is TGTGCCAGCAGTGAGGACAGGGGTGGAAAGCCCCAGCATTTT.

The rearrangement joins TRBV28 to TRBJ1-1; 9 bases align to TRBD1. This CDR3 comprises 13 residues. V was pared by 6 bases and J by 10 bases, with 9 bases of the junction left unmatched. Looked up from germline, CDR1 is MDHEN and CDR2 is SYDVKM. DNA for the CDR3: TGTGCCAGCAGGCAACAGGGGGCTCAGGGAGCTTTCTTT. Residues: CASRQQGAQGAFF.

This clone was counted once. The rearrangement links TRBV5-1 to TRBJ2-5; tentative D call: TRBD1 (5 bases). V was trimmed by 1 base and J by 2 bases, leaving 12 bases between them. CDR3 length equals 15 residues. Per the germline V gene, CDR1 is SGHRS and CDR2 is YFSETQ. CDR3 bases: TGCGCCAGCAGCTTGATCCAGGGTACTCAAGAGACCCAGTACTTC. Its protein product is CASSLIQGTQETQYF.

The chain couples TRBV6-2 or TRBV6-3 to TRBJ1-1; D uncertain. This CDR3 contains 18 residues. Germline CDR1 MNHEY, CDR2 SVGEGT. V lost 0 bases to trimming and J lost 1 base, with 18 bases between them. In DNA form, the CDR3 reads TGTGCCAGCAGTTACTCTTCCCAGCGGGCCCAACCGAACACTGAAGCTTTCTTT. This codes for CASSYSSQRAQPNTEAFF.

This clone came up once. The chain combines TRBV5-4 with TRBJ1-1; 9 bases map to TRBD1. This CDR3 has 16 amino acids. From germline, CDR1 is SGHNT and CDR2 YYREEE (reference sequence). V trimming: 0 bases; J trimming: 3 bases; junction bases outside the gene matches: 6. In DNA form, the CDR3 reads TGTGCCAGCAGCTTGGATGGGACAGGGAGGTACACTGAAGCTTTCTTT. Protein product: CASSLDGTGRYTEAFF.

A few counts support this clone. The DNA is omitted, as the CDR3 cannot be located on it reliably, and the CDR3 follows TCRdb's listing. The CDR3 sequence: CASSLYFGDRDHGYTF. The genes are TRBV7-2 and TRBJ1-2; the table's TRBD1 call for D was not verified on the DNA. With termini counted, the CDR3 has 16 amino acids. Per germline, CDR1 SGHTA and CDR2 FQGNSA.

With regard to this clone: Within the sample, other DNA sequences also encode this same CDR3. This chain joins TRBV15 and TRBJ1-1; TRBD1 is a possible D gene (5 bases). There are 15 residues in the CDR3. The V gene's germline CDR1 is LNHNV and CDR2 YYDKDF (reference sequence). Trimming stripped 1 base from V and 1 base from J, with 10 bases between. In nucleotides, the CDR3 is TGTGCCACCAGCAGAGCGCGGGGGAAGAACACTGAAGCTTTCTTT. Protein sequence: CATSRARGKNTEAFF.

This clone came up a few times. This chain connects TRBV11-3 to TRBJ2-5; 8 positions match TRBD2. CDR1 and CDR2 from the germline V gene are SGHNT and YENEEA. CDR3 length: 14 residues. V lost 1 base, J lost 7 bases, and 5 bases stayed unmatched. The CDR3 loop is CASSLATGGATQYF. DNA for the CDR3: TGTGCCAGCAGCTTAGCCACGGGAGGGGCGACCCAGTACTTC.